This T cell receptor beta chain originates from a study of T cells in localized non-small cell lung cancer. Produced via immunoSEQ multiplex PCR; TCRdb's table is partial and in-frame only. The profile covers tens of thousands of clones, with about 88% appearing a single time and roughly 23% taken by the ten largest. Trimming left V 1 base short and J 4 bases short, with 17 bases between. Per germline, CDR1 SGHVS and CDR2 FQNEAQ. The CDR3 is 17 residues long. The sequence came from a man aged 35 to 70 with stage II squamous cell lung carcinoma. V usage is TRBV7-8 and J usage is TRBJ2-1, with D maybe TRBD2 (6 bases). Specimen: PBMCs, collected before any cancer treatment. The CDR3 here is CASSLVSSVRSYNEQFF. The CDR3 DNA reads TGTGCCAGCAGCTTAGTTTCTAGCGTCCGATCTTACAATGAGCAGTTCTTC.